The next 20 T cell receptor beta chains were all read from a single sample in a study of shared clonotypes between healthy human individuals. Here immunoSEQ multiplex PCR was the method, and the copy in TCRdb shows in-frame clones only, minus some. This sample yields 95,000 to 120,000 clones, of which roughly two thirds are seen a single time; more than 20% belongs to the top ten. Sequences were obtained from memory CD8+ T cells sorted from blood. The subset here: CD45RO+ cells pooled with CCR7-negative TemRA cells. The source of these receptors is a woman in her 30s in good health.

The chain combines TRBV2 with TRBJ2-1, with TRBD2 matching over 7 bases. V lost 7 bases and J lost 4; bases outside the gene matches: 7. The CDR3 is 14 residues long. CDR1 is SNHLY and CDR2 is FYNNEI in the germline V gene. CDR3 protein: CASKTASGYNEQFF. In nucleotides, the CDR3 is TGTGCCAGCAAGACGGCTAGCGGATACAATGAGCAGTTCTTC.

This clone was recorded once. The chain combines TRBV6-5 with TRBJ1-1; a possible D gene is TRBD1 (5 bases). Germline CDR1 and CDR2: MNHEY and SVGAGI. V dropped 0 bases and J dropped 8 bases, with 13 bases sitting between them. This CDR3 region has 14 residues. The CDR3 sequence is CASSYSSGTPEAFF. The CDR3 DNA reads TGTGCCAGCAGTTACTCGTCTGGGACTCCGGAAGCTTTCTTT.

The CDR3 sequence is CASSRGIYSGRRNNEQFF. CDR3 DNA sequence: TGCGCCAGCAGCAGAGGGATCTATAGCGGGAGACGGAACAATGAGCAGTTCTTC. V gene TRBV4-1 combines with J gene TRBJ2-1, with 9 bases fitting TRBD2. The ends lost 5 bases at V and 5 bases at J; junction bases unmatched: 16. Germline loops: CDR1 MGHRA, CDR2 YSYEKL. The length of the CDR3 is 18 residues.

This clone was detected many times. The chain uses TRBV29-1 and TRBJ1-1; D remains unclear. The length of the CDR3 is 13 residues. Trimming took off 2 bases at V and 5 bases at J, with 12 bases between the two ends. From germline, CDR1 is SQVTM and CDR2 ANQGSEA. The CDR3 sequence is CSVEREPGTEAFF. The CDR3 DNA follows: TGCAGCGTTGAAAGGGAGCCGGGGACTGAAGCTTTCTTT.

This chain connects TRBV27 to TRBJ2-1; 12 positions match TRBD2. The CDR3 contains 19 residues. Germline V gene lookup returns CDR1 MNHEY and CDR2 SMNVEV (reference sequence). Losses at the gene ends were 7 bases for V and 9 bases for J; bases not matched to a gene: 22. The CDR3 nucleotides read TGTGCCAGCAACATGGTGCTAGCGGGAGGGCCCGGCCAGAGGGGTGAGCAGTTCTTC. The encoded protein is CASNMVLAGGPGQRGEQFF.

The chain links TRBV6-1 to TRBJ1-2, with 7 bases identical to TRBD1. Germline CDR1 MNHNS, CDR2 SASEGT. V gave up 2 bases and J gave up 4 bases; unmatched junction bases: 10. The CDR3 length is 16 residues. The CDR3 region has the DNA TGTGCCAGCAGTGAACCAAGACAGGGAGTAGTCTATGGCTACACCTTC. Residues: CASSEPRQGVVYGYTF.

This clone was counted once. The chain joins TRBV15 to TRBJ2-5, with unresolved D. V lost 0 bases, J lost 2 bases, and 4 bases lay in between. Germline CDR1 reads LNHNV; CDR2 reads YYDKDF (reference sequence). The CDR3 runs 13 residues. The CDR3 coding sequence is TGTGCCACCAGCAGAGACAGGCAAGAGACCCAGTACTTC. The encoded protein is CATSRDRQETQYF.

The V and J genes are TRBV29-1 and TRBJ1-2, with D unclear. The V end was cut by 7 bases, the J end by 1 base, with 10 bases between. The length of the CDR3 is 12 residues. In germline, CDR1 is SQVTM, CDR2 ANQGSEA. The CDR3 coding sequence is TGCAGCGCCACGCGCAGTAACTATGGCTACACCTTC. Residues: CSATRSNYGYTF.

The table lists this clone with many counts. The rearrangement joins TRBV7-2 to TRBJ1-2; TRBD1 matches at 10 bases. The germline V gene has CDR1 SGHTA and CDR2 FQGNSA. After removal of 1 base from V and 4 bases from J, the junction contained 9 bases not matched to a gene. The CDR3 is 17 residues long. The CDR3 DNA reads TGTGCCAGCAGCTTAGTTGGGTTTCGGGACAGGGGCTATGGCTACACCTTC. Its translation: CASSLVGFRDRGYGYTF.

The V call is TRBV5-1, the J call TRBJ1-1; 7 nucleotides align to TRBD1. V lost 3 bases to trimming and J lost 11 bases; unmatched junction nucleotides: 7. CDR1 is SGHRS, CDR2 YFSETQ, per germline. The CDR3 consists of 12 residues. The CDR3 loop reads CASSSTGFGAFF. The CDR3 DNA sequence: TGCGCCAGCAGCTCGACAGGGTTTGGGGCTTTCTTT.

There are many counts of this clone. Other nucleotide sequences from this sample produce the same CDR3. The J gene is TRBJ1-5, the V gene TRBV28; TRBD1 is a possible D gene (6 bases). Deletions cut 3 bases from V and 2 bases from J, with 8 bases between. Germline assignment: CDR1 MDHEN and CDR2 SYDVKM. This CDR3 has 14 residues. The CDR3 loop is CASSLAGGNQPQHF. In nucleotides, the CDR3 is TGTGCCAGCAGTTTGGCAGGGGGCAATCAGCCCCAGCATTTT.

Concerning this clone itself: Other DNA sequences from this sample encode an identical CDR3 as well. The V gene is TRBV25-1, the J gene TRBJ2-7, with a tentative D call TRBD2 (6 bases). The length of the CDR3 is 12 residues. From germline, CDR1 is MGHDK and CDR2 SYGVNS. Deletions cut 5 bases from V and 3 bases from J, with 8 bases between. The CDR3 loop is CASSRGSYEQYF. In nucleotides, the CDR3 is TGTGCCAGCAGTCGGGGGAGCTACGAGCAGTACTTC.

This rearrangement joins TRBV5-1 to TRBJ2-1; 11 nucleotides agree with TRBD2. Germline-derived CDR1 and CDR2 are SGHRS and YFSETQ. Trimming cost V 7 bases and J 4 bases; bases outside gene matches: 7. The CDR3 runs 15 residues. The CDR3 DNA is TGCGCCAGCCACGGGACTAGCGGACGATACAATGAGCAGTTCTTC. Protein sequence: CASHGTSGRYNEQFF.

V gene TRBV27 combines with J gene TRBJ2-5, with 10 bases fitting TRBD2. The germline gives CDR1 MNHEY, CDR2 SMNVEV (reference sequence). Germline trimming cut 2 bases from V and 11 bases from J; bases unmatched to any gene: 11. This CDR3 has 15 residues. CDR3 loop: CASSLQLAGVREQYF. The DNA for the CDR3 is TGTGCCAGCAGTTTACAGCTAGCGGGAGTACGGGAGCAGTACTTC.

The chain joins TRBV5-1 to TRBJ2-1, with D maybe TRBD1 (5 bases). CDR1 is SGHRS and CDR2 is YFSETQ in the germline V gene. V was trimmed by 0 bases and J by 9 bases, leaving 16 bases between them. There are 15 residues in the CDR3. CDR3 in amino acids: CASSLVPQAESEQFF. For the CDR3, the DNA is TGCGCCAGCAGCTTGGTACCACAGGCGGAGAGTGAGCAGTTCTTC.

This chain joins TRBV27 and TRBJ2-7; perhaps TRBD1 as D (6 bases). This CDR3 contains 15 residues. Germline lookup yields CDR1 MNHEY and CDR2 SMNVEV (reference sequence). V lost 5 bases and J 6 bases, leaving 20 bases between the germline ends. CDR3 DNA sequence: TGTGCCAGCAGTCTCATATCAGGACAGAAGAGCGAGCAGTACTTC. Translating it yields CASSLISGQKSEQYF.

The chain uses TRBV4-2 and TRBJ2-3; D is unclear. V lost 9 bases, J lost 4 bases, and 23 bases lay in between. CDR1 LGHNA and CDR2 YNFKEQ come from the germline V gene. The CDR3 consists of 16 residues. This CDR3 reads CASSGKRNLVADTQYF. As DNA, the CDR3 is TGTGCCAGTTCGGGTAAGCGAAACTTGGTGGCAGATACGCAGTATTTT.

The genes are TRBV6-1 and TRBJ1-5; D is ambiguous. Germline V gives CDR1 MNHNS, CDR2 SASEGT. Trimming took 5 bases from V and 4 from J, leaving 9 bases between them. The CDR3 has 13 amino acids. CDR3 in amino acids: CASSYTENQPQHF. CDR3 DNA: TGTGCCAGCAGTTATACGGAGAATCAGCCCCAGCATTTT.

This clone was found once. The rearrangement links TRBV15 to TRBJ1-4; D is undetermined. Trimming removed 0 bases from V and 0 bases from J, with 11 bases in between. CDR3 length equals 17 residues. Germline CDR1 is LNHNV and CDR2 is YYDKDF (reference sequence). Here the CDR3 DNA reads TGTGCCACCAGCAGAGATTTTAGGGCGTCAACTAATGAAAAACTGTTTTTT. Its translation: CATSRDFRASTNEKLFF.

This clone was recorded many times. This chain joins TRBV2 and TRBJ2-7; 10 bases match TRBD1. The CDR3 runs to 16 residues. The germline V gene has CDR1 SNHLY and CDR2 FYNNEI. Trimming at V came to 3 bases and at J to 0 bases, leaving 5 bases not matched to a gene. CDR3 DNA sequence: TGTGCCAGCAGTGACCTTGGACAGGGGGTCTCCTACGAGCAGTACTTC. This gives the protein CASSDLGQGVSYEQYF.